These 26 T cell receptor beta chains share one sample of origin, sequenced in a study of shared clonotypes between healthy human individuals. Some clones are missing from TCRdb's copy, which holds only in-frame ones; the method was immunoSEQ multiplex PCR. The data contain approximately 320,000 clones, around 86% of them singletons. Sequenced sample: memory CD8+ T cells sorted from blood. Subset specified: CD45RO+ cells pooled with CCR7-negative TemRA cells. These receptors all stem from a man between 18 and 29 years old in good health.

The genes are TRBV4-1 and TRBJ2-1, with TRBD2 identical over 10 bases. V lost 6 bases to trimming and J lost 8 bases; unmatched junction nucleotides: 10. The CDR3 loop spans 15 amino acids. In germline, CDR1 is MGHRA, CDR2 YSYEKL. The CDR3 DNA follows: TGCGCCAGCAGACGAGCGGGGGGGCCAATCGATGAGCAGTTCTTC. It specifies CASRRAGGPIDEQFF.

This clone has only one observation. The genes are TRBV7-9 and TRBJ2-2, with a tentative D call TRBD1 (6 bases). From germline, CDR1 is SEHNR and CDR2 FQNEAQ (reference sequence). The CDR3 spans 16 residues. Trimming took 0 bases from V and 4 from J, leaving 12 bases between them. CDR3 in amino acids: CASSLAPGVPTGELFF. CDR3 bases: TGTGCCAGCAGCTTAGCCCCAGGGGTTCCCACCGGGGAGCTGTTTTTT.

This clone was recorded at least ten times. V gene TRBV6-1 combines with J gene TRBJ2-7, with D tentatively TRBD2 (5 bases). The V gene lost 6 bases and the J gene lost 0 bases, with 15 bases spanning the gap. There are 15 residues in the CDR3. Germline V gene sequence: CDR1 MNHNS, CDR2 SASEGT. The CDR3: CASRETEVSSYEQYF. The CDR3, as DNA: TGTGCCAGCAGAGAGACGGAGGTCAGCTCCTACGAGCAGTACTTC.

This clone was seen only once. The chain recombines TRBV5-1 with TRBJ2-5; weak D call: TRBD2 (5 bases). Trimming took off 4 bases at V and 5 bases at J, with 18 bases between the two ends. Germline CDR1 reads SGHRS; CDR2 reads YFSETQ. The CDR3 is 15 residues long. The CDR3 reads CASSATDQEVETQYF. In DNA form, the CDR3 reads TGCGCCAGCAGCGCCACTGACCAGGAGGTGGAGACCCAGTACTTC.

The chain combines TRBV28 with TRBJ2-1, with D tentatively TRBD2 (5 bases). Trimming shortened V by 8 bases and J by 4 bases, and 9 bases separated the two germline ends. This CDR3 spans 12 amino acids. The germline V gene encodes CDR1 MDHEN and CDR2 SYDVKM. CDR3 in amino acids: CASSEGYNEQFF. CDR3 nucleotides: TGTGCCAGCTCAGAGGGTTACAATGAGCAGTTCTTC. The full variable domain, its missing parts supplied by reference TRBV28 and TRBJ2-1, is DVKVTQSSRYLVKRTGEKVFLECVQDMDHENMFWYRQDPGLGLRLIYFSYDVKMKEKGDIPEGYSVSREKKERFSLILESASTNQTSMYLCASSEGYNEQFFGPGTRLTVL.

The rearrangement uses TRBV7-8 and TRBJ2-3; D is ambiguous. CDR3 length: 14 amino acids. V shed 3 bases and J shed 2 bases, with 9 bases lying between them. Per the germline V gene, CDR1 is SGHVS and CDR2 is FQNEAQ. This CDR3 is CASSLLGYTDTQYF. The DNA of the CDR3 is TGTGCCAGCAGCTTGCTTGGGTACACAGATACGCAGTATTTT.

CDR3 region: CASSLPTSSYNEQFF. The CDR3, as DNA: TGTGCCAGCAGCTTACCGACCAGCTCCTACAATGAGCAGTTCTTC. J is TRBJ2-1 and V is TRBV7-6; D not resolved. The CDR3 covers 15 residues. Deletions cut 2 bases from V and 0 bases from J, with 8 bases between. CDR1 is SGHVS and CDR2 is FNYEAQ in the germline V gene.

About this clone itself: Distinct nucleotide sequences in the sample also encode this CDR3. CDR3 residues: CASSFQSSYEQYF. The CDR3 DNA follows: TGTGCCAGCAGTTTTCAATCCTCCTACGAGCAGTACTTC. The chain has TRBV27 and TRBJ2-7; D is undetermined. Germline values: CDR1 MNHEY, CDR2 SMNVEV (reference sequence). V lost 3 bases to trimming and J lost 0 bases, with 6 bases between them. The CDR3 has 13 amino acids.

The rearrangement uses TRBV30 and TRBJ2-5, with a possible D match to TRBD2 (5 bases). The CDR3 has 15 residues. V lost 0 bases to trimming and J lost 1 base, with 12 bases between them. CDR1 GTSNPN and CDR2 SVGIG come from the germline V gene (reference sequence). The CDR3 region is CAWSVSGGLQETQYF. DNA of the CDR3: TGTGCCTGGAGTGTATCCGGCGGGCTCCAAGAGACCCAGTACTTC.

V usage is TRBV5-1 and J usage is TRBJ2-3; TRBD2 agrees at 12 bases. The V and J ends lost 4 bases and 0 bases, in that order; junction bases with no gene match: 12. CDR3 size: 19 residues. CDR1 and CDR2 from the germline V gene are SGHRS and YFSETQ. The CDR3 protein is CASSPASGRASTSTDTQYF. DNA of the CDR3: TGCGCCAGCAGCCCAGCTAGCGGGAGGGCCTCAACTAGCACAGATACGCAGTATTTT.

The rearrangement links TRBV10-2 to TRBJ2-3; 8 nucleotides agree with TRBD1. The CDR3 sequence is 14 residues long. CDR1 WSHSY and CDR2 SAAADI come from the germline V gene. The J segment lost 5 bases and the V segment lost 6 bases, leaving 7 bases of the junction unmatched. CDR3 sequence (DNA): TGCGCCAGCAGGTTGGGACAGGTGGAAGATACGCAGTATTTT. This sequence encodes CASRLGQVEDTQYF.

This rearrangement joins TRBV4-1 to TRBJ2-1, with TRBD2 matching 15 bases. Germline lookup yields CDR1 MGHRA and CDR2 YSYEKL. The J segment lost 3 bases and the V segment lost 3 bases, leaving 6 bases of the junction unmatched. CDR3 length: 18 amino acids. CDR3 nucleotide sequence: TGCGCCAGCAGCCAGCCCGGGACTAGCGGGAGGTACTACAATGAGCAGTTCTTC. Amino acids: CASSQPGTSGRYYNEQFF.

The V call is TRBV28, the J call TRBJ2-4; D perhaps matches TRBD1 (5 bases). Germline V gene lookup returns CDR1 MDHEN and CDR2 SYDVKM. Trimming shortened V by 4 bases and J by 3 bases, and 16 bases separated the two germline ends. The CDR3 is made up of 16 amino acids. CDR3 DNA: TGTGCCAGCAGTTCTTCCAGGGAAAGTGGCAAAAACATTCAGTACTTC. Protein product: CASSSSRESGKNIQYF.

This clone was seen once. The chain links TRBV2 to TRBJ2-7, with 9 bases identical to TRBD1. The CDR3 extends over 15 amino acids. The trim removed 3 bases at V and 5 bases at J, leaving 8 bases unmatched. Germline assignment: CDR1 SNHLY and CDR2 FYNNEI. In DNA, the CDR3 is TGTGCCAGCAGTGAGGGACAGGGTATGATTCACGAGCAGTACTTC. Protein: CASSEGQGMIHEQYF.

This clone was picked up one time. The rearrangement links TRBV2 to TRBJ2-7, with 8 bases fitting TRBD1. This CDR3 comprises 15 residues. CDR1 SNHLY and CDR2 FYNNEI come from the germline V gene. V lost 1 base to trimming and J lost 3 bases; unmatched junction nucleotides: 5. The CDR3 bases are TGTGCCAGCAGTGAAGGACAGGGGAAAAACTACGAGCAGTACTTC. It codes for CASSEGQGKNYEQYF.

CDR3 sequence: CASSLVQGNTGELFF. The CDR3 region has the DNA TGTGCCAGCAGCTTAGTACAGGGAAACACCGGGGAGCTGTTTTTT. The chain is built from TRBV7-9 and TRBJ2-2; a weak D match, TRBD1 (6 bases). V shed 1 base and J shed 2 bases, with 8 bases lying between them. The CDR3 has 15 amino acids. Germline CDR1 SEHNR, CDR2 FQNEAQ (reference sequence).

Comments on this clone: Within the sample, other DNA sequences also encode this same CDR3. The rearrangement links TRBV5-4 to TRBJ2-1; D gene ambiguous. This CDR3 comprises 11 residues. CDR1 is SGHNT and CDR2 is YYREEE in the germline V gene (reference sequence). The V end lost 1 base, the J end lost 7 bases, and 3 bases lay between the germline ends. The CDR3 DNA sequence: TGTGCCAGCAGCTTGCTAAATGAGCAGTTCTTC. It yields the protein CASSLLNEQFF.

The chain carries TRBV7-2 and TRBJ2-3, with D perhaps TRBD1 (5 bases). V was pared by 0 bases and J by 4 bases, with 11 bases between. This CDR3 has 15 amino acids. Germline V gene sequence: CDR1 SGHTA, CDR2 FQGNSA. The chain's CDR3 is CASSLAYAGPDTQYF. In nucleotides, the CDR3 is TGTGCCAGCAGCTTAGCCTATGCAGGGCCAGATACGCAGTATTTT.

The chain joins TRBV7-2 to TRBJ2-2, with D unclear. The length of the CDR3 is 13 residues. Per germline, CDR1 SGHTA and CDR2 FQGNSA. V shed 2 bases and J shed 6 bases, with 7 bases lying between them. CDR3 protein: CASSLISAGELFF. CDR3 coding DNA: TGTGCCAGCAGCTTAATAAGCGCCGGGGAGCTGTTTTTT.

This clone has only a few counts. This chain joins TRBV9 and TRBJ1-1; 12 bases line up with TRBD1. V dropped 1 base and J dropped 5; count of bases not matched to a gene: 9. The CDR3 sequence is 17 residues long. In germline, CDR1 is SGDLS, CDR2 YYNGEE. The CDR3 DNA follows: TGTGCCAGCAGCGTAACCGGGACAGGGGGCGCGAGGACTGAAGCTTTCTTT. This sequence encodes CASSVTGTGGARTEAFF.

This chain joins TRBV6-4 and TRBJ1-6; no reliable D call. Germline lookup yields CDR1 MRHNA and CDR2 SNTAGT. The CDR3 spans 14 residues. The V end was cut by 2 bases, the J end by 7 bases, with 9 bases between. The CDR3 DNA reads as TGTGCCAGCAGTGACGGTGAGGGAAATTCACCCCTCCACTTT. Protein sequence: CASSDGEGNSPLHF.

The chain joins TRBV30 to TRBJ1-1, with TRBD1 matching 8 bases. CDR1 GTSNPN and CDR2 SVGIG come from the germline V gene (reference sequence). The junction had 7 bases not matched to a gene; V was cut back by 2 bases and J by 5 bases. This CDR3 has 14 residues. The CDR3, as DNA: TGTGCCTGGAGTACGGGGCAGGGGGCTACTGAAGCTTTCTTT. Translating gives CAWSTGQGATEAFF. The full variable domain, with the rest looked up from reference TRBV30 and TRBJ1-1, is SQTIHQWPATLVQPVGSPLSLECTVEGTSNPNLYWYRQAAGRGLQLLFYSVGIGQISSEVPQNLSASRPQDRQFILSSKKLLLSDSGFYLCAWSTGQGATEAFFGQGTRLTVV.

Concerning this clone: Germline is not matched at one junction end, which may reflect a read error. V gene TRBV7-7 combines with J gene TRBJ2-1; TRBD1 agrees at 9 bases. Germline assignment: CDR1 SSHAT and CDR2 FNYEAQ (reference sequence). The CDR3 length is 16 residues. The chain's CDR3 is CASSLGPTGGVNEQFF. The CDR3, as DNA: TGTGCTAGCAGCTTGGGCCCGACAGGGGGTGTCAATGAGCAGTTCTTC. Using reference TRBV7-7 and TRBJ2-1 for the parts outside the CDR3, the full variable domain is GAGVSQSPRYKVTKRGQDVTLRCDPISSHATLYWYQQALGQGPEFLTYFNYEAQPDKSGLPSDRFSAERPEGSISTLTIQRTEQRDSAMYRCASSLGPTGGVNEQFFGPGTRLTVL.

The chain joins TRBV28 to TRBJ2-3; D gene ambiguous. CDR3 length: 14 residues. The germline V gene encodes CDR1 MDHEN and CDR2 SYDVKM. Trimming pared 5 bases from V and 2 bases from J, leaving 11 bases between. The CDR3 coding sequence is TGTGCCAGCAGTCGGAGACTTCTCACAGATACGCAGTATTTT. Its translation: CASSRRLLTDTQYF.

The rearrangement uses TRBV2 and TRBJ2-1; 7 nucleotides line up with TRBD1. The CDR3 contains 15 residues. The V segment lost 7 bases and the J segment 7 bases; nucleotides outside the gene matches: 13. The germline V gene has CDR1 SNHLY and CDR2 FYNNEI. As DNA, the CDR3 is TGTGCCAGCACCCCCACGACAGGGTGGGGGAATGAGCAGTTCTTC. Encoded protein: CASTPTTGWGNEQFF.

The chain combines TRBV27 with TRBJ1-1; TRBD1 matches at 7 bases. Losses at the gene ends were 2 bases for V and 7 bases for J; bases not matched to a gene: 4. Germline V lookup: CDR1 MNHEY, CDR2 SMNVEV (reference sequence). The CDR3 contains 13 residues. CDR3 in DNA: TGTGCCAGCAGTTTACCGGGACAGTATGAAGCTTTCTTT. Translated, it gives CASSLPGQYEAFF.